This TCR beta chain comes out of a study of Ad26.COV2.S vaccination and SARS-CoV-2 variants. As for this clone: Its antigen is not identified.

Clones were read by immunoSEQ multiplex PCR, and TCRdb kept only the in-frame ones, dropping some. The profile shows some 350,000 clones, about 90% of them singletons. Study observations and caveats: Total T cell responses may have been underestimated by the TCR breadth and depth analyses. There was reportedly substantial breadth in spike-specific CD8+ and CD4+ T cell responses after vaccination.

CDR3 length: 16 residues. The germline V gene encodes CDR1 SGHRS and CDR2 YFSETQ. The ends were cut back, 7 bases at V and 3 bases at J, with 17 bases in the middle. The material sequenced was peripheral blood, taken after recovery from COVID-19. This clonotype was sampled from a human donor who had recovered from COVID-19. This chain links TRBV5-1 with TRBJ2-6; TRBD2 is a possible D gene (5 bases). The CDR3, as DNA: TGCGCCAGCGGTCCGTGGGCGGGCAGTGGGGCCAACGTCCTGACTTTC. Translated, it gives CASGPWAGSGANVLTF. Combining the CDR3 with reference TRBV5-1 and TRBJ2-6 gives the whole variable domain KAGVTQTPRYLIKTRGQQVTLSCSPISGHRSVSWYQQTPGQGLQFLFEYFSETQRNKGNFPGRFSGRQFSNSRSEMNVSTLELGDSALYLCASGPWAGSGANVLTFGAGSRLTVL.